These T cell receptor beta chains were read from a single sample in a study of CD8 T cells in ankylosing spondylitis. TCRdb used MiXCR to reprocess the 5' RACE reads, holding one entry per CDR3 protein. The table lists approximately 350,000 distinct CDR3 sequences, approximately 20% of them singletons, with over 10% in the top ten. The sample was blood, either unsorted or a sorted T cell fraction (not recorded which). These receptors all stem from a male donor with ankylosing spondylitis or in good health (not recorded which). Each CDR3 is given with its conserved first and last residue. The D gene is left open where the match is weak. Part of the rows lack a size; the others show once, few, many or a class for expanded clones.

TRBJ2-3,TRBD2,TRBV2,few,TGTGCCAGCAGTGGACTAGCGGGCATACCTTTT,CASSGLAGIPF
TRBJ2-2,TRBD2,TRBV12-3/TRBV12-4,-,TGTGCCAGCAGTCCCTTAGCGGGGGCCCCGAACACCGGGGAGCTGTTTTTT,CASSPLAGAPNTGELFF
TRBJ2-1,-,TRBV29-1,few,TGCAGCGTTGAAGATCTTCCGGGGGCAGTGGGGGATGAGCAGTTCTTC,CSVEDLPGAVGDEQFF
TRBJ2-7,TRBD1,TRBV14,once,TGTGCCAGTAAAGGGGGCGCCTCCTACGAGCAGTACTTC,CASKGGASYEQYF
TRBJ2-7,TRBD2,TRBV6-1,-,TGTGCCAGCACCGATTGGGGGGGGATATTGTCCTACGAGCAGTACTTC,CASTDWGGILSYEQYF
TRBJ2-2,-,TRBV2,few,TGTGCCACCGAGGACGGACTCACCGGGGAGCTGTTTTTT,CATEDGLTGELFF
TRBJ2-3,TRBD2,TRBV12-3/TRBV12-4,few,TGTGCCAGCAGTTCCACGGGGGGGCTGTCAGATACGCAGTATTTT,CASSSTGGLSDTQYF
TRBJ2-7,-,TRBV11-3,-,TGTGCCAGCGGACGAGTACCCCCGGGCTACGAGCAGTACTTC,CASGRVPPGYEQYF
TRBJ2-3,TRBD2,TRBV12-3/TRBV12-4,many,TGTGCCAGCAGTTCCCTTGGGGGGGGGGGAGATACGCAGTATTTT,CASSSLGGGGDTQYF
TRBJ2-7,-,TRBV2,-,TGTGCCAGCAGGCGGCAGGCGTCGGACGAGCAGTACTTC,CASRRQASDEQYF
TRBJ2-5,TRBD2,TRBV6-2/TRBV6-3,few,TGTGCCAGCAATCCGGGACTAGTGGGGGAGACCCAGTACTTC,CASNPGLVGETQYF
TRBJ2-1,-,TRBV27,-,TGTGCCAGCAGTTTCGTCAATGAGCAGTTCTTC,CASSFVNEQFF
TRBJ2-2,-,TRBV20-1,-,TGCAGTGCTAGAGAGTCCACCACCGGGGAGCTGTTTTTT,CSARESTTGELFF
TRBJ1-1,-,TRBV9,few,TGTGCCAGCAGCGCTGGACAGTTGAACACTGAAGCTTTCTTT,CASSAGQLNTEAFF
TRBJ2-1,TRBD2,TRBV4-1,few,TGCGCCAGCAGCCCAGAACTAGCGGGGGGGCCATGGGAGCAGTTCTTC,CASSPELAGGPWEQFF
TRBJ2-7,-,TRBV7-9,-,TGTGCCAGCAGCACTTACGGGGCGCAGAGCTCCTACGAGCAGTACTTC,CASSTYGAQSSYEQYF
TRBJ2-1,TRBD2,TRBV28,-,TGTGCCAGCAGTTCCGCGACTAGCGTAAACGCTTACAATGAGCAGTTCTTC,CASSSATSVNAYNEQFF
TRBJ2-1,-,TRBV27,few,TGTGCCAGCAGTCTGGACCCCTACTACAATGAGCAGTTCTTC,CASSLDPYYNEQFF
TRBJ2-7,TRBD1,TRBV30,-,TGTGCCTTTGGACAGGGGCCAGACTACGAGCAGTACTTC,CAFGQGPDYEQYF
TRBJ2-7,-,TRBV12-3/TRBV12-4,-,TGTGCCAGCAGTTTGGATGTTGGGGTTTTCGACGAGCAGTACTTC,CASSLDVGVFDEQYF
TRBJ2-3,TRBD2,TRBV10-3,-,TGTGCCATCAGTGAGCCCGAACTAGCGGGGGCGAACACAGATACGCAGTATTTT,CAISEPELAGANTDTQYF
TRBJ2-3,-,TRBV28,few,TGTGCCAGCAGCCGACTGCTGTCTAGCACAGATACGCAGTATTTT,CASSRLLSSTDTQYF
TRBJ2-2,-,TRBV6-1,-,TGTGCCAGCAGTGCGGCAGGGGGGGCCCCGGTGGGGGAGCTGTTTTTT,CASSAAGGAPVGELFF
TRBJ2-1,TRBD2,TRBV7-9,many,TGTGCCAGCAGTTCTCGGACTAGCGGGGACAATGAGCAGTTCTTC,CASSSRTSGDNEQFF
TRBJ2-1,TRBD1,TRBV10-2,-,TGCGCCAGCAGTCTCCAGGGGGCAAACAATGAGCAGTTCTTC,CASSLQGANNEQFF
TRBJ2-5,-,TRBV5-6,few,TGTGCCAGCAGCAAAGGAGGTACCACTGAGACCCAGTACTTC,CASSKGGTTETQYF
TRBJ2-3,-,TRBV27,few,TGTGCCAGCAGTTTAACGACAGGGACTGTAAGCACAGATACGCAGTATTTT,CASSLTTGTVSTDTQYF
TRBJ2-2,TRBD2,TRBV5-1,-,TGCGCCAGCAGCTGGGGGGGAGACGCGAACACCGGGGAGCTGTTTTTT,CASSWGGDANTGELFF
TRBJ2-1,-,TRBV2,-,TGTGCCAGCAGTGAGGGACTCGTCCCCTACAATGAGCAGTTCTTC,CASSEGLVPYNEQFF
TRBJ2-7,-,TRBV28,-,TGTGCCAGCAGCTTCTCAGTGGATCAAGGGTACGAGCAGTACTTC,CASSFSVDQGYEQYF
TRBJ2-7,-,TRBV30,-,TGTGCCTGGAGTACGCCCTACGAGCAGTACTTC,CAWSTPYEQYF
TRBJ2-5,-,TRBV18,few,TGTGCCAGCTCACCACGGACAGCACAAGAGACCCAGTACTTC,CASSPRTAQETQYF
TRBJ2-1,TRBD1,TRBV19,few,TGTGCCAGTAGGCCAGGGGACAGAACCTATGGGCAGTTCTTC,CASRPGDRTYGQFF
TRBJ2-5,TRBD2,TRBV7-6,-,TGTGCCAGCAGCTTCTCTAGCGGGGGTACCAAGGAGACCCAGTACTTC,CASSFSSGGTKETQYF
TRBJ2-5,-,TRBV28,-,TGTGCCGGAACACAAGAGACCCAGTACTTC,CAGTQETQYF
TRBJ2-1,TRBD1,TRBV27,-,TGTGCCAGCTATCTATCGGGACAGGTCGCTTACAATGAGCAGTTCTTC,CASYLSGQVAYNEQFF
TRBJ2-1,-,TRBV20-1,-,TGCAGTGCTAGAGAGGGCGGGCAGGTGGAGTTCTTC,CSAREGGQVEFF
TRBJ2-1,-,TRBV29-1,few,TGCAGCGTTGAAGATCTGTCTACTCAGGTTGAGCAGTTCTTC,CSVEDLSTQVEQFF
TRBJ2-7,-,TRBV6-1,few,TGTGCCAGCAGTGAATGGTCCTCCTACGAGCAGTACTTC,CASSEWSSYEQYF
TRBJ1-5,-,TRBV9,-,TGTGCCAGCAGCGTAGTAGGGGATGATCAGCCCCAGCATTTT,CASSVVGDDQPQHF
TRBJ2-2,-,TRBV4-2,-,TGTGCCAGCAGCCAAGAACGACAGTCGAACACCGGGGAGCTGTTTTTT,CASSQERQSNTGELFF
TRBJ2-1,-,TRBV7-8,few,TGTGCCAGCAGCTTAGCGTTGGAACTGAGCTCCTACAATGAGCAGTTCTTC,CASSLALELSSYNEQFF
TRBJ2-3,TRBD2,TRBV13,-,TGTGCCAGCACTTCTTCCGGGGGGGGGCCGAGGGATACGCAGTATTTT,CASTSSGGGPRDTQYF
TRBJ2-3,-,TRBV13,-,TGTGCCAGCAGTTCCCAACTGGGGGGCACAGATACGCAGTATTTT,CASSSQLGGTDTQYF
TRBJ1-4,-,TRBV12-3/TRBV12-4,few,TGTGCCAGCAGTTTTGGTATCGGCGAACTGTTTTTT,CASSFGIGELFF
TRBJ1-5,-,TRBV6-5,few,TGTGCCAGCAGTTACTCGAACCGTAGCAATCAGCCCCAGCATTTT,CASSYSNRSNQPQHF
TRBJ2-3,-,TRBV7-9,few,TGTGCCAGCAGCTTAGGGGCAGGGCAGGCAGATACGCAGTATTTT,CASSLGAGQADTQYF
TRBJ1-1,-,TRBV9,few,TGTGCCAGCAGCGTAGATGGGACATCATTCGGTGAAGCTTTCTTT,CASSVDGTSFGEAFF
TRBJ2-7,TRBD2,TRBV5-1,-,TGCGCCAGCACCCCGGGGGGACCCTACGAGCAGTACTTC,CASTPGGPYEQYF
TRBJ2-5,-,TRBV12-3/TRBV12-4,-,TGTGCCAGCGGTCGCACCCCGTCTAGGGTTGAGGGAGAGACCCAGTACTTC,CASGRTPSRVEGETQYF
TRBJ2-2,TRBD2,TRBV4-2,-,TGTGCCAGCAGCCATTCCGGGACTAGCGTTTTCACCGGGGAGCTGTTTTTT,CASSHSGTSVFTGELFF
TRBJ2-3,TRBD1,TRBV12-3/TRBV12-4,-,TGTGCCAGCAGTTTAAAGGGTGGAGGTCAGGGGGCCTACACAGATACGCAGTATTTT,CASSLKGGGQGAYTDTQYF
TRBJ2-1,-,TRBV20-1,few,TGCAGTGCTAGAGATATCAGGGCTGAGGGAATCTCCTACAATGAGCAGTTCTTC,CSARDIRAEGISYNEQFF
TRBJ2-1,TRBD1,TRBV24-1,-,TGTGCCACCAGTGATCTCAACAGGGGACCCTCCTACAATGAGCAGTTCTTC,CATSDLNRGPSYNEQFF
TRBJ2-2,TRBD1,TRBV27,few,TGTGCCAGCAGTGGATCCGGGACAGTCAACACCGGGGAGCTGTTTTTT,CASSGSGTVNTGELFF